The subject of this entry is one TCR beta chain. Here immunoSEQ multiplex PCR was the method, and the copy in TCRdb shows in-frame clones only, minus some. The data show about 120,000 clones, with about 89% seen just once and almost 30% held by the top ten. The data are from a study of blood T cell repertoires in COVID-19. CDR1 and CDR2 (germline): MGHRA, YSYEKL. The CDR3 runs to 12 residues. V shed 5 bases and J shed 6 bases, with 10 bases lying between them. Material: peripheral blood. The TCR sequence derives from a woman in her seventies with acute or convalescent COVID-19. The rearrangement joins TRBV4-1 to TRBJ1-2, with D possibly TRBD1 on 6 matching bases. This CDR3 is CASSSQGNGYTF. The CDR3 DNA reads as TGCGCCAGCAGCTCCCAGGGGAATGGCTACACCTTC.